This T cell receptor beta chain is drawn from a study of blood T cell repertoires in COVID-19. Authors' methods: Estimated nucleated cell counts came from reference gene primer amplification. Produced via immunoSEQ multiplex PCR; TCRdb's table is partial and in-frame only. That table supplies the V and J calls and clone size; D and trimming were determined from the DNA. The data show 200,000 or so clones, about four fifths seen once. In Seattle, patients joined the study during active infection and were tracked longitudinally. The sample consisted of peripheral blood. This clonotype originated in an elderly woman with COVID-19, enrolled during active disease.

The CDR3 sequence is CASSLTETDTQYF. The CDR3 bases are TGTGCCAGCAGCTTAACGGAGACAGATACGCAGTATTTT. The chain carries TRBV7-9 and TRBJ2-3; no definite D call. This CDR3 comprises 13 residues. V was clipped by 2 bases and J by 3 bases, with 6 bases between them. Germline V gene lookup returns CDR1 SEHNR and CDR2 FQNEAQ (reference sequence).